The 9 T cell receptor beta chains below were found in one sample sequenced in a study of response to subunit inactivated influenza vaccine. TCRdb processed the RT-PCR reads anew with MiXCR; each CDR3 protein has one entry. This table has hundreds of thousands of distinct CDR3 sequences, less than 15% appearing once. The sample in question was PBMCs from blood, obtained roughly 2 weeks before vaccination. These receptors all stem from a man aged 50-60 years who received an inactivated influenza vaccine.

The rearrangement uses TRBV12-3 or TRBV12-4 and TRBJ1-6; D is perhaps TRBD1 (5 bases). Trimming left V 6 bases short and J 9 bases short, with 15 bases between. This CDR3 region has 14 residues. The DNA for the CDR3 is TGTGCCAGCAGCCCCCGGGGGGGAGGTTCACCCCTCCACTTT. Its translation is CASSPRGGGSPLHF.

This clonotype was observed many times. This sequence joins TRBV20-1 and TRBJ2-4, with TRBD1 matching over 8 bases. CDR1 DFQATT and CDR2 SNEGSKA come from the germline V gene (reference sequence). V trimming: 5 bases; J trimming: 4 bases; junction bases outside the gene matches: 7. The CDR3 has 14 residues. For the CDR3, the DNA is TGCAGTGCTGGCTCAGGGGGCTCAAAAAACATTCAGTACTTC. This sequence encodes CSAGSGGSKNIQYF.

This clonotype was counted ten times or more. The chain combines TRBV20-1 with TRBJ2-3; 9 bases agree with TRBD1. The CDR3 is 14 residues long. Germline CDR1 is DFQATT and CDR2 is SNEGSKA (reference sequence). V dropped 8 bases and J dropped 2; count of bases not matched to a gene: 8. CDR3 residues: CSTVWTGDTDTQYF. For the CDR3, the DNA is TGCAGTACTGTTTGGACAGGGGACACAGATACGCAGTATTTT.

The chain is built from TRBV7-2 and TRBJ2-3; 10 nucleotides agree with TRBD2. Germline CDR1 and CDR2: SGHTA and FQGNSA. V lost 4 bases to trimming and J lost 0 bases; unmatched junction nucleotides: 4. The CDR3 has 16 residues. CDR3 nucleotides: TGTGCCAGCAGCTATTTAGCGGGGGGCAGCACAGATACGCAGTATTTT. Residues: CASSYLAGGSTDTQYF.

Many counts were recorded for this clonotype. This rearrangement joins TRBV28 to TRBJ2-7; D remains ambiguous. Deletions cut 8 bases from V and 5 bases from J, with 4 bases between. The CDR3 sequence is 9 residues long. Germline-derived CDR1 and CDR2 are MDHEN and SYDVKM. DNA for the CDR3: TGTGCCAGCGGAGACGAGCAGTACTTC. Its translation: CASGDEQYF.

In this sample, this clonotype turned up a few times. CDR3 DNA sequence: TGCGCCAGCAGTAGTATAGGGGGCGTCGTCACTGAAGCTTTCTTT. Amino acid sequence: CASSSIGGVVTEAFF. V is TRBV5-1 and J is TRBJ1-1; 7 bases align to TRBD1. The CDR3 contains 15 residues. After removal of 5 bases from V and 4 bases from J, the junction contained 11 bases not matched to a gene. Per germline, CDR1 SGHRS and CDR2 YFSETQ.

This clonotype was counted only a few times. This rearrangement joins TRBV11-2 to TRBJ2-7; 11 nucleotides line up with TRBD2. Germline-derived CDR1 and CDR2 are SGHAT and FQNNGV. The CDR3 spans 18 residues. J gave up 2 bases and V 5 bases, and 14 bases lay outside the gene matches. The DNA for the CDR3 is TGTGCCAGCAGCCTCACCTCTGGACTAGCGGGTAGGACCTACGAGCAGTACTTC. Amino acids: CASSLTSGLAGRTYEQYF.

About this clonotype: The germline gene is not matched at one end of the junction; a read error may be the cause. The J gene is TRBJ2-2, the V gene TRBV15; D possibly corresponds to TRBD2 (5 bases). The CDR3 has 14 residues. Looked up from germline, CDR1 is LNHNV and CDR2 is YYDKDF (reference sequence). The CDR3 sequence is CATSRDFNAGVLFF. CDR3 nucleotides: TGTGCCACCAGCAGAGATTTTAATGCCGGGGTGCTGTTTTTT.

This clonotype was detected a few times. This chain uses TRBV10-3 with TRBJ2-7; 12 nucleotides line up with TRBD1. Germline CDR1 ENHRY, CDR2 SYGVKD. V shed 10 bases, J shed 6 bases, and the junction held 7 bases outside the gene matches. There are 13 residues in the CDR3. DNA of the CDR3: TGTGCCACCGTCCGGGACAGGGGGCCCGAGCAGTACTTC. Protein product: CATVRDRGPEQYF.